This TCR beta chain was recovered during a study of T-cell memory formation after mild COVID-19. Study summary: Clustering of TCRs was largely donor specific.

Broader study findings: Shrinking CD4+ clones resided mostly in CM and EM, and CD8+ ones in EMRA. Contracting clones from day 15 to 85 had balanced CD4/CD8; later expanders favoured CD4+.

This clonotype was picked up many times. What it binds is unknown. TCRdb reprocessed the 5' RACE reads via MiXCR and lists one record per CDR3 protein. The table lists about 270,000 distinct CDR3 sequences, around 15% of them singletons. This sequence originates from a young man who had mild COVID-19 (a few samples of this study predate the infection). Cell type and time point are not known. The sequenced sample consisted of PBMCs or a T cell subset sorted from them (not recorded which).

CDR3 DNA: TGTGCCAGCAGCTCGTACGAGCGAGGCTACACCTTC. Translating it yields CASSSYERGYTF. The rearrangement links TRBV7-2 to TRBJ1-2; D is unclear. This CDR3 region has 12 residues. Looked up from germline, CDR1 is SGHTA and CDR2 is FQGNSA. The V end was cut by 4 bases, the J end by 8 bases, with 11 bases between.